Presented here are 17 T cell receptor beta chains from one specimen sequenced in a study of blood T cell repertoires in COVID-19. The assay was immunoSEQ multiplex PCR, and TCRdb's table has in-frame clones only and misses some. The table shows about 220,000 clones, with approximately 80% occurring only once. Sequencing used peripheral blood. Source of these receptors: a man aged 25-45 years with active or convalescent COVID-19.

This chain's CDR3 is CASSRVSTGGSGYTF. DNA for the CDR3: TGTGCCAGCAGCCGCGTCAGTACAGGGGGCTCTGGCTACACCTTC. The chain has TRBV7-2 and TRBJ1-2; 9 nucleotides line up with TRBD1. J gave up 7 bases and V 5 bases, and 11 bases lay outside the gene matches. CDR3 length equals 15 residues. Germline CDR1 and CDR2: SGHTA and FQGNSA. The variable domain in full, completed from reference TRBV7-2 and TRBJ1-2, reads GAGVSQSPSNKVTEKGKDVELRCDPISGHTALYWYRQSLGQGLEFLIYFQGNSAPDKSGLPSDRFSAERTGGSVSTLTIQRTQQEDSAVYLCASSRVSTGGSGYTFGSGTRLTVV.

The V and J genes are TRBV9 and TRBJ2-7; D is possibly TRBD2 (5 bases). V was shortened by 2 bases and J by 2 bases, with 8 bases between the two germline ends. The CDR3 loop spans 13 amino acids. CDR1 and CDR2 from the germline V gene are SGDLS and YYNGEE. The CDR3 DNA sequence: TGTGCCAGCAGCGTCGGGGTCACCTACGAGCAGTACTTC. Amino acids: CASSVGVTYEQYF.

The J gene is TRBJ2-5, the V gene TRBV18, with TRBD1 as a possible D gene (6 bases). The CDR3 is 16 residues long. Trimming shortened V by 3 bases and J by 0 bases, and 14 bases separated the two germline ends. The V gene's germline CDR1 is KGHSH and CDR2 LQKENI. Here the CDR3 reads CASSPRGGQHQETQYF. The DNA of the CDR3 is TGTGCCAGCTCACCTCGTGGGGGCCAGCACCAAGAGACCCAGTACTTC.

The chain employs TRBV29-1 and TRBJ2-1, with TRBD1 identical over 11 bases. J was trimmed by 1 base and V by 5 bases; bases with no gene match: 4. Germline CDR1 and CDR2: SQVTM and ANQGSEA. This CDR3 is built from 15 residues. The CDR3 DNA is TGCAGCGTTAGCCGGGACAGGGGGTCCTACAATGAGCAGTTCTTC. This encodes CSVSRDRGSYNEQFF.

This chain connects TRBV28 to TRBJ1-2; TRBD1 might be the D (5 bases). V was shortened by 5 bases and J by 3 bases, with 19 bases between the two germline ends. Per germline, CDR1 MDHEN and CDR2 SYDVKM. This CDR3 is 16 amino acids long. The CDR3 loop is CASSLPRQTQDYGYTF. The CDR3 coding sequence is TGTGCCAGCAGTCTCCCCCGACAGACCCAAGACTATGGCTACACCTTC.

The chain combines TRBV28 with TRBJ2-7, with D possibly matching TRBD1 (5 bases). CDR1 and CDR2 from the germline V gene are MDHEN and SYDVKM. The CDR3 length is 12 residues. The germline V and J ends were trimmed by 2 bases and 6 bases, with 8 bases remaining between them. The CDR3 DNA reads as TGTGCCAGCAGTTTAGTAGGGGCCGAGCAGTACTTC. This codes for CASSLVGAEQYF.

The rearrangement uses TRBV4-1 and TRBJ2-1; TRBD2 aligns across 11 bases. CDR3 size: 17 residues. The germline CDR1 and CDR2 sequences are MGHRA and YSYEKL. V trimming: 0 bases; J trimming: 8 bases; junction bases outside the gene matches: 9. Written as DNA, the CDR3 is TGCGCCAGCAGCCAAGACGCTAGCGGGGGGTCCTGGGATGAGCAGTTCTTC. It translates to CASSQDASGGSWDEQFF.

The chain couples TRBV7-2 to TRBJ2-7; TRBD2 matches at 8 bases. The CDR3 consists of 15 residues. V was pared by 5 bases and J by 4 bases, with 10 bases of the junction left unmatched. Germline CDR1 reads SGHTA; CDR2 reads FQGNSA. CDR3 in amino acids: CASSGGGAGEYEQYF. As DNA, the CDR3 is TGTGCCAGCAGCGGTGGAGGAGCGGGAGAGTACGAGCAGTACTTC.

The CDR3 sequence is CSVEGLRLNTEAFF. The CDR3 nucleotides read TGCAGCGTTGAAGGGCTTCGCCTGAACACTGAAGCTTTCTTT. This sequence joins TRBV29-1 and TRBJ1-1, with unresolved D. V lost 1 base and J lost 0, with 9 bases in between. Germline loops: CDR1 SQVTM, CDR2 ANQGSEA. This CDR3 region has 14 residues.

As DNA, the CDR3 is TGTGCCAGCAGTTACTCGAGGGCAGACTCTGGAAACACCATATATTTT. Translating it yields CASSYSRADSGNTIYF. The chain has TRBV6-6 and TRBJ1-3; D uncertain. The germline CDR1 and CDR2 sequences are MNHNY and SVGAGI (reference sequence). The CDR3 is made up of 16 amino acids. Deletions cut 0 bases from V and 0 bases from J, with 9 bases between.

The count of this clone is one. The junction and the germline gene differ at one end; a read error may be behind it. The gene calls are TRBV7-2 and TRBJ2-3, with 12 bases identical to TRBD2. Germline V gene sequence: CDR1 SGHTA, CDR2 FQGNSA. The CDR3 consists of 16 residues. CDR3 residues: CASSLASSGGADTQYF. CDR3 nucleotide sequence: TGTGCCAGCAGCCTAGCGTCTAGCGGGGGGGCAGATACGCAGTATTTT.

The rearrangement uses TRBV18 and TRBJ1-3; D is unclear. CDR1 KGHSH and CDR2 LQKENI come from the germline V gene. This CDR3 comprises 13 residues. Trimming left V 2 bases short and J 4 bases short, with 6 bases between. The CDR3 region has the DNA TGTGCCAGCTCACCATTAGAAGGAAACACCATATATTTT. Translating it yields CASSPLEGNTIYF.

J is TRBJ2-7 and V is TRBV11-2; 7 bases map to TRBD2. V lost 2 bases, J lost 4 bases, and 8 bases stayed unmatched. The V gene's germline CDR1 is SGHAT and CDR2 FQNNGV. The CDR3 length is 15 residues. CDR3 nucleotides: TGTGCCAGCAGCTTAATGGTCGGGGGACTATACGAGCAGTACTTC. This translates into CASSLMVGGLYEQYF.

This rearrangement joins TRBV10-3 to TRBJ1-2, with D perhaps matching TRBD1 (5 bases). The CDR3 consists of 13 residues. Germline lookup yields CDR1 ENHRY and CDR2 SYGVKD. The V gene lost 10 bases and the J gene lost 3 bases, with 15 bases spanning the gap. The CDR3 spells CATETDLHYGYTF. Written as DNA, the CDR3 is TGTGCCACCGAGACAGACCTTCACTATGGCTACACCTTC.

The J gene is TRBJ1-5, the V gene TRBV6-5; a weak D match, TRBD1 (6 bases). The CDR3 consists of 12 residues. The V gene's germline CDR1 is MNHEY and CDR2 SVGAGI. The V end lost 6 bases, the J end lost 5 bases, and 8 bases lay between the germline ends. The chain's CDR3 is CASRQGDQPQHF. The CDR3 DNA reads TGTGCCAGCAGACAGGGAGATCAGCCCCAGCATTTT.

The chain joins TRBV7-8 to TRBJ2-7, with TRBD1 matching over 10 bases. This CDR3 spans 16 amino acids. Germline values: CDR1 SGHVS, CDR2 FQNEAQ. V shed 0 bases, J shed 3 bases, and the junction held 5 bases outside the gene matches. DNA of the CDR3: TGTGCCAGCAGCTTAGCCTGGGACAGGGGTCTCTACGAGCAGTACTTC. Its protein is CASSLAWDRGLYEQYF.

In nucleotides, the CDR3 is TGTGCCAGCAGGCAGGGCAGCACAGATACGCAGTATTTT. Translating gives CASRQGSTDTQYF. The J gene is TRBJ2-3, the V gene TRBV28; tentative D call: TRBD1 (5 bases). CDR3 length equals 13 residues. Germline CDR1 is MDHEN and CDR2 is SYDVKM. Trimming took off 6 bases at V and 0 bases at J, with 7 bases between the two ends.